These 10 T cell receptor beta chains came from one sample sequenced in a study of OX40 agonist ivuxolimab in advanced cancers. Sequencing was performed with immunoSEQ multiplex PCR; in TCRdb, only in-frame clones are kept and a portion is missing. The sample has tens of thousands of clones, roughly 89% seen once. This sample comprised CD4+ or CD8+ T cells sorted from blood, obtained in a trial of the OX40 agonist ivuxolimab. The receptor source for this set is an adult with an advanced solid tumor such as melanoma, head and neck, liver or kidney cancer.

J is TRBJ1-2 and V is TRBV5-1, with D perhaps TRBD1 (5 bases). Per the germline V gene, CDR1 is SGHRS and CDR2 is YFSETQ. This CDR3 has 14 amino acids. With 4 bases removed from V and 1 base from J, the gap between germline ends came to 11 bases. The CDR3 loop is CASSARQFNYGYTF. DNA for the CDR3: TGCGCCAGCAGCGCCCGACAGTTTAACTATGGCTACACCTTC. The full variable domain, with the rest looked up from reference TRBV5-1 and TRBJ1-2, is KAGVTQTPRYLIKTRGQQVTLSCSPISGHRSVSWYQQTPGQGLQFLFEYFSETQRNKGNFPGRFSGRQFSNSRSEMNVSTLELGDSALYLCASSARQFNYGYTFGSGTRLTVV.

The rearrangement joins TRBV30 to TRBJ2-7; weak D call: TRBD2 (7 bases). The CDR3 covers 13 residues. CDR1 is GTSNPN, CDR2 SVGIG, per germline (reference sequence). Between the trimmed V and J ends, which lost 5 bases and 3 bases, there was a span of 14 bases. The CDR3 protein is CAWASGGGYEQYF. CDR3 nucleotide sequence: TGTGCCTGGGCCTCGGGGGGCGGCTACGAGCAGTACTTC. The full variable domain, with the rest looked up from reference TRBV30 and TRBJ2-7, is SQTIHQWPATLVQPVGSPLSLECTVEGTSNPNLYWYRQAAGRGLQLLFYSVGIGQISSEVPQNLSASRPQDRQFILSSKKLLLSDSGFYLCAWASGGGYEQYFGPGTRLTVT.

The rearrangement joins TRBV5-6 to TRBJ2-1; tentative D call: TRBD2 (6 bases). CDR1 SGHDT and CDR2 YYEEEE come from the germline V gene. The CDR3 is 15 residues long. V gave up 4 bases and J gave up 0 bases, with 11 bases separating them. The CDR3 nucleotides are TGTGCCAGCAGCCCGGAGGGGTACTCCTACAATGAGCAGTTCTTC. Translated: CASSPEGYSYNEQFF. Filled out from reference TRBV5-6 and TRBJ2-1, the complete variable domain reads DAGVTQSPTHLIKTRGQQVTLRCSPKSGHDTVSWYQQALGQGPQFIFQYYEEEERQRGNFPDRFSGHQFPNYSSELNVNALLLGDSALYLCASSPEGYSYNEQFFGPGTRLTVL.

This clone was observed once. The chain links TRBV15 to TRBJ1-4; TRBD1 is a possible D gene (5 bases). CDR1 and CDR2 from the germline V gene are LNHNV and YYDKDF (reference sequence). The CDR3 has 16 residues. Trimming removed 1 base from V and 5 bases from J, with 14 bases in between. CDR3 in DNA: TGTGCCACCAGCAGAGGCTCTGGGGCGGTCAATGAAAAACTGTTTTTT. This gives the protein CATSRGSGAVNEKLFF.

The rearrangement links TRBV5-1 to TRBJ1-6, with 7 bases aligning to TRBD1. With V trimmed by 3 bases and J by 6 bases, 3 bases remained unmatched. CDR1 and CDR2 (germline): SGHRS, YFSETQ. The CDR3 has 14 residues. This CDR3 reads CASSSGQSNSPLHF. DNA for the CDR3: TGCGCCAGCAGCTCGGGACAGAGTAATTCACCCCTCCACTTT.

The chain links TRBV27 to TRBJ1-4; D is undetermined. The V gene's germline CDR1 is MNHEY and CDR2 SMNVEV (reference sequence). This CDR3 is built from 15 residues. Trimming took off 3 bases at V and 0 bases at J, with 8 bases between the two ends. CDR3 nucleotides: TGTGCCAGCAGTTTCACGGAGGCAACTAATGAAAAACTGTTTTTT. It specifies CASSFTEATNEKLFF.

The CDR3: CSVEPDNSYEQYF. As DNA, the CDR3 is TGCAGCGTTGAACCGGACAACTCCTACGAGCAGTACTTC. This chain joins TRBV29-1 and TRBJ2-7, with D possibly matching TRBD1 (5 bases). Trimming left V 2 bases short and J 0 bases short, with 8 bases between. This CDR3 region has 13 residues. The germline V gene has CDR1 SQVTM and CDR2 ANQGSEA.

The CDR3 sequence is CASSGDRGHSYNEQFF. The DNA for the CDR3 is TGCGCCAGCAGCGGGGACAGGGGACACTCCTACAATGAGCAGTTCTTC. This chain connects TRBV5-1 to TRBJ2-1, with 10 bases lining up with TRBD1. With 4 bases clipped from V and 0 bases from J, the junction kept 4 bases outside the gene matches. Germline CDR1 SGHRS, CDR2 YFSETQ. CDR3 length equals 16 residues.

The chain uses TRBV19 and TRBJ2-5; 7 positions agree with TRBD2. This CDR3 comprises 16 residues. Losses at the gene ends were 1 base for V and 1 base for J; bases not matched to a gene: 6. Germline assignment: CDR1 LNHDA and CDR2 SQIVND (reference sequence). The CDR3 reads CASSIGGGGGQETQYF. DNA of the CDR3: TGTGCCAGTAGTATAGGGGGCGGCGGGGGCCAAGAGACCCAGTACTTC.

This CDR3 reads CASSEGRLVNYEQYF. Written as DNA, the CDR3 is TGTGCCAGCAGTGAAGGAAGACTAGTAAACTACGAGCAGTACTTC. The V call is TRBV2, the J call TRBJ2-7, with D perhaps matching TRBD2 (6 bases). This CDR3 spans 15 amino acids. V dropped 1 base and J dropped 3 bases, with 13 bases sitting between them. Per the germline V gene, CDR1 is SNHLY and CDR2 is FYNNEI.